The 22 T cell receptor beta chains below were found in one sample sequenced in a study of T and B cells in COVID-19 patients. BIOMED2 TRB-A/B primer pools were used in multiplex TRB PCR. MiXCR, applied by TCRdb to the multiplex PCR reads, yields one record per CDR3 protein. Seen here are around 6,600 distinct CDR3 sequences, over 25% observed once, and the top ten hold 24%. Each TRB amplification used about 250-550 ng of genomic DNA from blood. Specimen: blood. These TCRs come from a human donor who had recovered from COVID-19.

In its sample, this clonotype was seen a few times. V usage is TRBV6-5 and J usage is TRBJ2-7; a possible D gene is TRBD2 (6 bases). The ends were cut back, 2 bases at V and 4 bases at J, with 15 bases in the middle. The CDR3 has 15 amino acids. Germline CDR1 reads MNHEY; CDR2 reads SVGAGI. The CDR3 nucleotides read TGTGCCAGCAGTTACCCGCGAGGACGGGGGTACGAGCAGTACTTC. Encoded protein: CASSYPRGRGYEQYF.

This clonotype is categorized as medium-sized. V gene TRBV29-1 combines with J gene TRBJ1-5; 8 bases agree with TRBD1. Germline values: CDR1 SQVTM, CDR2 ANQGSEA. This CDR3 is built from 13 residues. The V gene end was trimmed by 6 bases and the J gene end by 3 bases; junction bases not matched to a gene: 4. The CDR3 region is CSVEGQANQPQHF. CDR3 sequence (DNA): TGCAGCGTCGAGGGACAGGCCAATCAGCCCCAGCATTTT.

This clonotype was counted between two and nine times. The CDR3 spells CASSAGLGTGANVLTF. In nucleotides, the CDR3 is TGTGCCAGCAGTGCGGGACTGGGTACTGGGGCCAACGTCCTGACTTTC. The chain links TRBV6-4 to TRBJ2-6; D is possibly TRBD2 (6 bases). The germline V and J ends were trimmed by 4 bases and 2 bases, with 12 bases remaining between them. Germline lookup yields CDR1 MRHNA and CDR2 SNTAGT. CDR3 length: 16 amino acids.

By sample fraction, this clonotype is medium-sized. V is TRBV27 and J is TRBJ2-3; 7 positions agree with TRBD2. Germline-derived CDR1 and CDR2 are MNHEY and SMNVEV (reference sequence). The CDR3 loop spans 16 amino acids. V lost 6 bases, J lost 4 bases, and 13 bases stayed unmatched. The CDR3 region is CASSLAVGRAADTQYF. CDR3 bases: TGTGCCAGCAGCCTAGCGGTTGGCAGGGCGGCAGATACGCAGTATTTT.

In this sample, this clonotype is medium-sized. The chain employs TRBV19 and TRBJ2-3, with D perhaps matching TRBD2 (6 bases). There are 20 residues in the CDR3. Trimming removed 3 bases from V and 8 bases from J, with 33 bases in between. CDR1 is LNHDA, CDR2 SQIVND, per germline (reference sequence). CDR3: CASSIRPPGANHPGHVTQYF. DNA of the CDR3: TGTGCCAGTAGTATTCGGCCCCCGGGAGCGAACCACCCCGGGCATGTTACGCAGTATTTT.

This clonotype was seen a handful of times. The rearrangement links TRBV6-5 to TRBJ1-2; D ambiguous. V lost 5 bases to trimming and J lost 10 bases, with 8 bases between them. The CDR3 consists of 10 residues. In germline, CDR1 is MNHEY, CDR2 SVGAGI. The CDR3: CASSELNYTF. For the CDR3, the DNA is TGTGCCAGCAGTGAATTGAACTACACCTTC.

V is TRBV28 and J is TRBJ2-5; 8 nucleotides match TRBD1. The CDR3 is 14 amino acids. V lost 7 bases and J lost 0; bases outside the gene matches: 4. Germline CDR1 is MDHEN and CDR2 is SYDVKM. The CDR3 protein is CASNGDRNQETQYF. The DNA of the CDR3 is TGTGCCAGCAACGGGGACAGGAACCAAGAGACCCAGTACTTC.

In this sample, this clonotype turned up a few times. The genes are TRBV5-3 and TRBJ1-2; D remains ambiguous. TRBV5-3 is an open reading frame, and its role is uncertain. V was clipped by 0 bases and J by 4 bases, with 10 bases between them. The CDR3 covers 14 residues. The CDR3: CARSLVLTAYGYTF. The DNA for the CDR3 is TGTGCCAGAAGCTTGGTTCTGACGGCCTATGGCTACACCTTC.

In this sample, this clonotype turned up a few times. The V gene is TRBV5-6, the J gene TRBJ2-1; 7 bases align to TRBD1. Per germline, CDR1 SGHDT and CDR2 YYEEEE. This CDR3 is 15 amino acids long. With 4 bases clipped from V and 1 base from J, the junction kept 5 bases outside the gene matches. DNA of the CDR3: TGTGCCAGCAGCGCGCGGACAGGATCCTACAATGAGCAGTTCTTC. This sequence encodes CASSARTGSYNEQFF.

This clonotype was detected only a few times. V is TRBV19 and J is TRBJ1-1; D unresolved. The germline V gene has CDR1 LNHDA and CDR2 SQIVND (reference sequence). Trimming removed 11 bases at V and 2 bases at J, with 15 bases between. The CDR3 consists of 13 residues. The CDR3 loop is CAVLVGRNTEAFF. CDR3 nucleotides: TGTGCCGTTTTGGTAGGACGCAACACTGAAGCTTTCTTT.

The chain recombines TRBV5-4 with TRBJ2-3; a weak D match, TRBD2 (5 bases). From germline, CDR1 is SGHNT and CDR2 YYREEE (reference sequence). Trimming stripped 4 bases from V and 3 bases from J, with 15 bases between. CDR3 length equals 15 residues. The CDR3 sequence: CASSPSGTLTDTQYF. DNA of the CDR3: TGTGCCAGCAGCCCCAGCGGTACCTTGACAGATACGCAGTATTTT.

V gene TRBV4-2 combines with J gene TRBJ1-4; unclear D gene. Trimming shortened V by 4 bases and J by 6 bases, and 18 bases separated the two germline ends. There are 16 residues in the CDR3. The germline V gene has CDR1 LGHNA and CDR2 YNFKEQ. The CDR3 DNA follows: TGTGCCAGCAGCCCGCCCGTTACAGATGAGTATGAAAAACTGTTTTTT. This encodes CASSPPVTDEYEKLFF.

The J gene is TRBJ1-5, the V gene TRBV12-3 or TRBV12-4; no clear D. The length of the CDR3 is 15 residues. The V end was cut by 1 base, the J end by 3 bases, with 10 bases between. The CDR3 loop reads CASSLEGFSNQPQHF. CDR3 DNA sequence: TGTGCCAGCAGTTTAGAGGGTTTTTCCAATCAGCCCCAGCATTTT.

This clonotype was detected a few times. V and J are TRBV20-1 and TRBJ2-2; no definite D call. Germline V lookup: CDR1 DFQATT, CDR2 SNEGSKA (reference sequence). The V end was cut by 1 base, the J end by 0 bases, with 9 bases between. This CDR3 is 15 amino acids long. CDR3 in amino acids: CSARGAATNTGELFF. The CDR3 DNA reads TGCAGTGCTAGAGGGGCAGCGACGAACACCGGGGAGCTGTTTTTT.

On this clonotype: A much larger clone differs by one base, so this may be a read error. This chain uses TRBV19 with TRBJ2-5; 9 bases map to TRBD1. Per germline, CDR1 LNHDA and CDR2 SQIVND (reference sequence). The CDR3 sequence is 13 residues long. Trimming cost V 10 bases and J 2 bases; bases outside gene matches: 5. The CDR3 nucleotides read TGTGCCAATGGGGACAGGGCACAAGAGACCCAGTACTTC. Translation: CANGDRAQETQYF.

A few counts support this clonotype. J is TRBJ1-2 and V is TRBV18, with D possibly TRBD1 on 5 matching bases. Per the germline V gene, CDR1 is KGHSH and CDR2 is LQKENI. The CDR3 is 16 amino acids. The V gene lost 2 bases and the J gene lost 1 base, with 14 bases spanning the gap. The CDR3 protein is CASSPWDGSFNYGYTF. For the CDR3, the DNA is TGTGCCAGCTCACCATGGGACGGGTCCTTTAACTATGGCTACACCTTC.

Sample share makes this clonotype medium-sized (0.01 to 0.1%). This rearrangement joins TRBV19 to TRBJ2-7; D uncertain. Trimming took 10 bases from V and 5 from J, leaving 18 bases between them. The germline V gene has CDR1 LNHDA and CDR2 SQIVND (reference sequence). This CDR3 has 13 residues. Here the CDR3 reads CATTGIRLNEQYF. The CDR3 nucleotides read TGTGCCACCACGGGCATCAGGTTAAACGAGCAGTACTTC.

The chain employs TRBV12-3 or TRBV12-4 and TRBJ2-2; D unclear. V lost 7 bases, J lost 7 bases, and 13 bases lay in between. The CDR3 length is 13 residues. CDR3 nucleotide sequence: TGTGCCAGCACCATATGGGTTGGCGGGGAGCTGTTTTTT. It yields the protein CASTIWVGGELFF.

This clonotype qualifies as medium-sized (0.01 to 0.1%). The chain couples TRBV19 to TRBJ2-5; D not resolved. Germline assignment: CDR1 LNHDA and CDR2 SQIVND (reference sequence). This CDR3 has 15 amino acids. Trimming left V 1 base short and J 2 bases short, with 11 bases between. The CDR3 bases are TGTGCCAGTAGTATAGGAGGCAGCATACAAGAGACCCAGTACTTC. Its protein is CASSIGGSIQETQYF.

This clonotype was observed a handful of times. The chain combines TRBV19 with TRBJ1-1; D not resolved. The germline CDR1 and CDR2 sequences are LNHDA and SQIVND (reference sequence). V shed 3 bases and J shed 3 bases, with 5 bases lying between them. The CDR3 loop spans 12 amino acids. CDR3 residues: CASSMLDTEAFF. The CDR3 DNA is TGTGCCAGTAGTATGTTAGACACTGAAGCTTTCTTT.

The CDR3 nucleotides read TGTGCCAGCAGTAACCTGGACAGGGCCTACGAGCAGTACGTC. Its protein product is CASSNLDRAYEQYV. The gene calls are TRBV6-1 and TRBJ2-7; 8 bases are a match to TRBD1. CDR1 is MNHNS and CDR2 is SASEGT in the germline V gene. The CDR3 loop spans 14 amino acids. With V trimmed by 5 bases and J by 2 bases, 5 bases remained unmatched.

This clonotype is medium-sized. The CDR3 here is CASSLVKGSGTDSYNSPLHF. CDR3 coding DNA: TGTGCCAGCAGCTTAGTTAAAGGGTCAGGGACGGACTCCTATAATTCACCCCTCCACTTT. The chain joins TRBV13 to TRBJ1-6; D might be TRBD1 (5 bases). V was cut by 1 base and J by 0 bases, with 19 bases left in between. Germline CDR1 is PRHDT and CDR2 is FYEKMQ (reference sequence). The CDR3 length is 20 residues.